These 8 T cell receptor beta chains share one sample of origin, sequenced in a study of molecular identifiers for immune sequencing clone quantification. From the PCR reads, TCRdb called clonotypes with MiXCR, one entry per CDR3 protein. The repertoire consists of about half a million distinct CDR3 sequences, with about 20% occurring once and the leading ten covering 0.7% to 0.95%. Sequenced material: naive CD8+ T cells from blood, with Jurkat cell RNA spiked in. Subset specified: FACS-sorted CD8+CD4-CCR7+CD45RA+ naive T cells. These receptors all come from a human donor in good health. Some libraries in this study had Jurkat cell RNA spiked in.

This clonotype has just a few counts. The chain links TRBV29-1 to TRBJ2-3; TRBD2 matches 14 bases. With V trimmed by 7 bases and J by 4 bases, 10 bases remained unmatched. The CDR3 is 16 amino acids. Looked up from germline, CDR1 is SQVTM and CDR2 is ANQGSEA. The CDR3 protein is CSASGLAGELPDTQYF. CDR3 coding DNA: TGCAGCGCCTCGGGACTAGCGGGAGAATTGCCAGATACGCAGTATTTT.

This clonotype was observed many times. The chain has TRBV29-1 and TRBJ2-7; 11 positions match TRBD1. Unmatched junction bases numbered 5, after V lost 4 bases and J lost 0 bases. In germline, CDR1 is SQVTM, CDR2 ANQGSEA. CDR3 length: 15 amino acids. CDR3 nucleotides: TGCAGCGTTGCTCGGGACAGGGGGAGCTCCTACGAGCAGTACTTC. Protein: CSVARDRGSSYEQYF.

V usage is TRBV19 and J usage is TRBJ1-5; 8 bases agree with TRBD1. CDR1 is LNHDA and CDR2 is SQIVND in the germline V gene (reference sequence). Germline trimming cut 8 bases from V and 2 bases from J; bases unmatched to any gene: 5. This CDR3 has 14 amino acids. The CDR3 is CASGQGSGNQPQHF. DNA of the CDR3: TGTGCCAGTGGACAGGGTTCGGGCAATCAGCCCCAGCATTTT.

As regards this clonotype: This may stem from a read error, because a much larger clone lies one nucleotide away. The DNA for the CDR3 is TGTGCCAGCAGCCAAGAACCTTTAGGTCGCACTGGAGCTTTCTTT. This gives the protein CASSQEPLGRTGAFF. The gene calls are TRBV4-2 and TRBJ1-1, with D uncertain. CDR3 length: 15 amino acids. Germline-derived CDR1 and CDR2 are LGHNA and YNFKEQ.

There are many counts of this clonotype. V usage is TRBV6-6 and J usage is TRBJ1-5; D is unresolved. Germline V gene sequence: CDR1 MNHNY, CDR2 SVGAGI (reference sequence). The V gene lost 4 bases and the J gene lost 3 bases, with 16 bases spanning the gap. This CDR3 is built from 16 residues. The CDR3 region is CASSSTGSIFNQPQHF. In nucleotides, the CDR3 is TGTGCCAGCAGTTCCACTGGTAGTATCTTCAATCAGCCCCAGCATTTT.

The rearrangement joins TRBV7-9 to TRBJ1-2; D might be TRBD1 (5 bases). This CDR3 has 20 amino acids. Between the trimmed V and J ends, which lost 4 bases and 4 bases, there was a span of 31 bases. CDR1 is SEHNR, CDR2 FQNEAQ, per germline (reference sequence). Written as DNA, the CDR3 is TGTGCCAGCAGCTCCGTACAAGGACAAAGGGGTTCGAAGTTCTCCTATGGCTACACCTTC. Its protein product is CASSSVQGQRGSKFSYGYTF.

This clonotype was counted between two and nine times. This could be a read error, since a much larger clone is one nucleotide away. The chain combines TRBV29-1 with TRBJ1-2; 8 bases line up with TRBD1. Trimming removed 5 bases from V and 13 bases from J; junction bases left unmatched: 15. This CDR3 contains 13 residues. Per germline, CDR1 SQVTM and CDR2 ANQGSEA. This chain's CDR3 is CSVRMVIQGDCTF. The CDR3 DNA reads TGCAGCGTTAGGATGGTGATACAGGGGGACTGCACCTTC.

This clonotype was recorded many times. The rearrangement uses TRBV30 and TRBJ2-5; the D gene is possibly TRBD2 (5 bases). This CDR3 is built from 14 residues. V dropped 5 bases and J dropped 2 bases, with 15 bases sitting between them. The germline V gene has CDR1 GTSNPN and CDR2 SVGIG (reference sequence). CDR3 DNA sequence: TGTGCCTGGCAAACCGGGGATATGCAAGAGACCCAGTACTTC. Encoded protein: CAWQTGDMQETQYF.